This T cell receptor (beta chain) is from a study of blood T cell repertoires in COVID-19. TCRdb's table, derived via immunoSEQ multiplex PCR, lists solely in-frame clones and lacks some. The sample includes 200,000 to 250,000 clones, around 88% of them seen just once. Participants had their cohort set by participant-reported clinical history. This clone came up a few times. One end of the junction fails to match germline, which may point to a read error. The CDR3 loop spans 15 amino acids. Germline V gene sequence: CDR1 SSHAT, CDR2 FNYEAQ (reference sequence). The sequence was obtained from a woman between 45 and 60 years old with acute COVID-19. The chain carries TRBV7-7 and TRBJ2-3, with TRBD1 identical over 7 bases. Material: PBMCs or T cells enriched from blood (not recorded which). CDR3 DNA sequence: TGTGCTAGCAGCTTGGGACAGCTGAGCACAGATACGCAGTATTTT. It translates to CASSLGQLSTDTQYF.